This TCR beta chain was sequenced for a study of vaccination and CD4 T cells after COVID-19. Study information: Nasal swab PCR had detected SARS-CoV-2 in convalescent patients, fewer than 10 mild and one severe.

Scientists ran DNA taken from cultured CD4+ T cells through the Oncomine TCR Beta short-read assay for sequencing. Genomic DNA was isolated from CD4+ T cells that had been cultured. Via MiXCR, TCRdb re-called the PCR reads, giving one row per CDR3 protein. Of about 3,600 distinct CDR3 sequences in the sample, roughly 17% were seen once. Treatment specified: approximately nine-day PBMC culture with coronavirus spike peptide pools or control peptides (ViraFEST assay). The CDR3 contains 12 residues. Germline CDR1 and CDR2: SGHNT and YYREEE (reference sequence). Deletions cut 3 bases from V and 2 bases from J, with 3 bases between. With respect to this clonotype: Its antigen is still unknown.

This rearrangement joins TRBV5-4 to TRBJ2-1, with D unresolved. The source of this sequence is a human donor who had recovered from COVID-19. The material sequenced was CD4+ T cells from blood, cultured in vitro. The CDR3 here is CASSSTYNEQFF. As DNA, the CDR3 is TGTGCCAGCAGCTCTACCTACAATGAGCAGTTCTTC.